This T cell receptor beta chain was retrieved from a study of T cell repertoires in cytomegalovirus infection (dated by TCRdb to between 2017 and 2020). In the study overall: The peptide stimulations were aimed at well-studied HLA-B-restricted epitopes as well as recently identified HLA-C-restricted CMV epitopes, whose presentation resists viral immunomodulation. Donor HLA type was relevant to the analysis, because carriage of CMV infection together with the matching HLA type was indicated by public TCR beta signatures. General conclusions and limits of the study: Cumulative frequency of public TCR beta family members discriminated carriers of CMV infection plus the relevant HLA type in this cohort and an independent approximately 350-donor cohort. The ex vivo response was dominated by HLA-C-restricted CMV-specific TCR beta clonotypes, which also provided the single most frequent clonotype in two of eight donors.

This clonotype came up a few times. Its cognate antigen has yet to be identified. Within one base of it there is no much larger clone, and no base qualities were kept. The treatment or condition label, read with the paper, signifies: in vitro stimulation with specific CMV peptide epitopes to enrich CMV-specific T cells. Trimming removed 2 bases from V and 0 bases from J, leaving 14 bases between the germline ends. Counted from cysteine to phenylalanine, this CDR3 has 17 amino acids. CDR3 DNA only is kept here, 51 bases in frame from base 1. The germline V gene supplies CDR1 MNHNS and CDR2 SASEGT. Sequencer: Illumina HiSeq 1500. Through fastp at Q25 and MiXCR, TCRdb rebuilt clones from the public reads, retaining in-frame beta chains. CDR3 protein sequences are deduplicated, and each keeps its most common genes and DNA. Within this sample are some 800,000 distinct CDR3 sequences, with around a third of them counted one time only. Of the sample, around 11% is held by the ten largest clones.

The specimen was cultured CD8+ T cells from PBMCs, collected from culture after CMV antigen stimulation. The receptor was isolated from a human donor in good health (CMV status not recorded). Some clones in this sample may be carry-over from other donors' samples. The sequence links TRBV6-1 to TRBJ1-5; tentative D gene TRBD1, with 5 bases matching. The DNA sequence is given as TGTGCCAGCAGTGAAATCTACGACAGCCTTAGCAATCAGCCCCAGCATTTT. The encoded protein is CASSEIYDSLSNQPQHF.